This T cell receptor beta chain was retrieved from a study of T cell responses to AZD1222 COVID-19 vaccine. Study-level findings and limits: Targeting of unmutated variant regions was reportedly seen in nearly half of spike-specific TCRs. Donors were chiefly white British, with a greater number of females, and clonal diversity was perhaps underestimated.

This CDR3 has 14 amino acids. V was trimmed by 3 bases and J by 8 bases, leaving 11 bases between them. In germline, CDR1 is SGHTA, CDR2 FQGNSA. This table comes from immunoSEQ multiplex PCR, and its TCRdb copy is limited to in-frame clones, with some not included. The table has roughly 160,000 clones, roughly 90% seen once; the top ten hold more than 5%. Comment on this clone: Its target is not known.

The sequence was obtained from an adult in good health. This chain uses TRBV7-2 with TRBJ1-6; no clear D gene. This material consisted of peripheral blood, taken on day 0 of AZD1222 vaccination. CDR3 nucleotide sequence: TGTGCCAGCAGCTTCCGGGAAAGCTATTCACCCCTCCACTTT. Residues: CASSFRESYSPLHF. The full variable domain, its missing parts supplied by reference TRBV7-2 and TRBJ1-6, is GAGVSQSPSNKVTEKGKDVELRCDPISGHTALYWYRQSLGQGLEFLIYFQGNSAPDKSGLPSDRFSAERTGGSVSTLTIQRTQQEDSAVYLCASSFRESYSPLHFGNGTRLTVT.